This TCR beta chain was sequenced in a study of blood T cell repertoires in COVID-19. Study background: T cells, B-cell-depleted T cells, or PBMCs provided the cDNA or gDNA that served as material.

Patients in Seattle were enrolled during active infection, then followed longitudinally. CDR1 is PRHDT and CDR2 is FYEKMQ in the germline V gene (reference sequence). V lost 4 bases to trimming and J lost 0 bases; unmatched junction nucleotides: 3. The CDR3 covers 15 residues. In the authors' workflow: Estimated nucleated cell counts came from reference gene primer amplification. Assay: immunoSEQ multiplex PCR; the TCRdb copy retains only in-frame clones and omits some. D and trimming were read from the DNA, whereas the V and J calls and clone size are those reported in that table. Here the sample spans over 150,000 clones, approximately 80% being singletons.

The TCR comes from a woman aged 60-75 years with COVID-19, enrolled during active disease. The specimen was peripheral blood. The chain has TRBV13 and TRBJ2-3; 8 bases fit TRBD2. CDR3 DNA: TGTGCCAGCAGCTCTCGGGGGGGCAGCACAGATACGCAGTATTTT. It encodes CASSSRGGSTDTQYF.